The text below deals with one T cell receptor beta chain. As yet, its antigen is unknown. Assay used: immunoSEQ multiplex PCR; TCRdb lists only in-frame clones, some missing. The sample comprises over 50,000 clones, 81% of which are singletons, and 16% rests with the top ten. In every patient, relapse followed autologous stem cell transplantation, while exposure to brentuximab vedotin differed. This entry belongs to a study of PD-1 blockade in classical Hodgkin lymphoma. Study-level points and caveats: With respect to the repertoire differences, their causes, possibly disease activity or prior therapy, remain undefined.

Germline lookup yields CDR1 LNHDA and CDR2 SQIVND (reference sequence). Trimming removed 7 bases at V and 0 bases at J, with 13 bases between. The CDR3 runs to 15 residues. The TCR was taken from a human donor with classical Hodgkin lymphoma. The sequencing used peripheral blood mononuclear cells (PBMCs), collected at baseline. V gene TRBV19 combines with J gene TRBJ2-1; no clear D. The CDR3 sequence: CASTPGVSSYNEQFF. The CDR3 coding sequence is TGTGCCAGTACCCCGGGCGTAAGCTCCTACAATGAGCAGTTCTTC.